The 28 T cell receptor beta chains in this list originate from one sample, sequenced in a study of CXCR4 blockade with PD-1 therapy in pancreatic cancer. Clones were read by immunoSEQ multiplex PCR, and TCRdb kept only the in-frame ones, dropping some. The profile covers 4,500 to 5,500 clones, with about 50% appearing a single time and 8.2% taken by the ten largest. The sample was tumor tissue. The receptors come from a human donor with pancreatic ductal adenocarcinoma.

The V call is TRBV1, the J call TRBJ2-1; the listed D gene, TRBD2, was not tested against the DNA. TRBV1 is assigned pseudogene status. The CDR3 totals 15 residues. CDR3 nucleotides: TGCGCCAGCACCCAATCCTCGAGCTCCTACAATGAGCAGTTCTTC. It specifies CASTQSSSSYNEQFF.

CDR3 amino acids: CASSQGEPSTDTQYF. Here the CDR3 DNA reads TGTGCCAGCAGTCAGGGGGAACCGAGCACAGATACGCAGTATTTT. The rearrangement joins TRBV6-8 to TRBJ2-3; 7 bases are a match to TRBD1. Germline values: CDR1 MNHGY, CDR2 SAAAGT. There are 15 residues in the CDR3. V lost 5 bases and J lost 0; bases outside the gene matches: 5.

The V and J genes are TRBV19 and TRBJ2-1, with D tentatively TRBD2 (5 bases). The ends were cut back, 3 bases at V and 8 bases at J, with 14 bases in the middle. The CDR3 spans 14 residues. Germline loops: CDR1 LNHDA, CDR2 SQIVND (reference sequence). The CDR3 DNA sequence: TGTGCCAGTAGTATCCTAGCCGTGGTCGATGAGCAGTTCTTC. Protein product: CASSILAVVDEQFF.

The rearrangement uses TRBV2 and TRBJ2-7; 8 bases align to TRBD2. Germline V gene lookup returns CDR1 SNHLY and CDR2 FYNNEI. With V trimmed by 1 base and J by 9 bases, 8 bases remained unmatched. This CDR3 contains 14 residues. CDR3 nucleotide sequence: TGTGCCAGCAGTGAAGGCCGGGGGGGTATAGGGCAGTACTTC. Amino acids: CASSEGRGGIGQYF.

The CDR3, as DNA: TGTGCCAGCAGCGGGGAGTACACTGAAGCTTTCTTT. This encodes CASSGEYTEAFF. The genes are TRBV9 and TRBJ1-1; D gene unclear. CDR1 and CDR2 from the germline V gene are SGDLS and YYNGEE. The CDR3 extends over 12 amino acids. V was shortened by 3 bases and J by 3 bases, with 6 bases between the two germline ends.

The J gene is TRBJ2-7, the V gene TRBV19; D gene uncertain. V was shortened by 3 bases and J by 5 bases, with 5 bases between the two germline ends. The CDR3 is 11 residues long. Germline assignment: CDR1 LNHDA and CDR2 SQIVND (reference sequence). The CDR3 sequence is CASSMSNEQYF. In nucleotides, the CDR3 is TGTGCCAGTAGTATGTCCAACGAGCAGTACTTC.

This clone was seen a few times. The rearrangement links TRBV6-8 to TRBJ1-1; D remains unclear. The CDR3 has 17 amino acids. Germline loops: CDR1 MNHGY, CDR2 SAAAGT. V lost 0 bases, J lost 4 bases, and 18 bases lay in between. The DNA for the CDR3 is TGTGCCAGCAGTTACTCGTACTCGGGGTACTATATCACTGAAGCTTTCTTT. It is translated as CASSYSYSGYYITEAFF.

This clone showed up just a few times. DNA for the CDR3: TGTGCCAGCAGTTTATCGAACACCGGGGAGCTGTTTTTT. This codes for CASSLSNTGELFF. This rearrangement joins TRBV27 to TRBJ2-2; D call uncertain. V gave up 0 bases and J gave up 1 base, with 0 bases separating them. Germline-derived CDR1 and CDR2 are MNHEY and SMNVEV (reference sequence). This CDR3 spans 13 amino acids.

The chain recombines TRBV18 with TRBJ2-3; 7 nucleotides align to TRBD2. The CDR3 has 15 residues. Germline lookup yields CDR1 KGHSH and CDR2 LQKENI. With 2 bases clipped from V and 2 bases from J, the junction kept 4 bases outside the gene matches. CDR3 loop: CASSPGGRNTDTQYF. For the CDR3, the DNA is TGTGCCAGCTCACCAGGCGGGAGAAACACAGATACGCAGTATTTT.

This clone was counted only a few times. This chain uses TRBV9 with TRBJ1-4; D possibly corresponds to TRBD1 (6 bases). The CDR3 totals 14 residues. Trimming shortened V by 2 bases and J by 8 bases, and 13 bases separated the two germline ends. Germline loops: CDR1 SGDLS, CDR2 YYNGEE. CDR3 sequence (DNA): TGTGCCAGCAGCGTTGGACAGCCTGGGGAAAAACTGTTTTTT. It is translated as CASSVGQPGEKLFF.

This chain connects TRBV6-8 to TRBJ2-7, with 9 bases fitting TRBD2. The junction had 11 bases not matched to a gene; V was cut back by 5 bases and J by 3 bases. Germline V gene data show CDR1 as MNHGY and CDR2 as SAAAGT. The CDR3 sequence is 16 residues long. In DNA form, the CDR3 reads TGTGCCAGCAGTATCTGGAGTAGCGGGAGCCTCTACGAGCAGTACTTC. Protein product: CASSIWSSGSLYEQYF.

This clone has only a few counts. The J gene is TRBJ2-3, the V gene TRBV6-8; the D is unclear. V dropped 5 bases and J dropped 0 bases, with 9 bases sitting between them. This CDR3 region has 14 residues. In germline, CDR1 is MNHGY, CDR2 SAAAGT. The CDR3 loop is CASSPITSTDTQYF. CDR3 nucleotides: TGTGCCAGCAGTCCAATCACTAGCACAGATACGCAGTATTTT.

Only a few counts were recorded for this clone. This chain joins TRBV6-8 and TRBJ2-3, with TRBD2 matching 13 bases. The CDR3 spans 18 residues. Germline loops: CDR1 MNHGY, CDR2 SAAAGT. V lost 4 bases, J lost 2 bases, and 9 bases stayed unmatched. Here the CDR3 reads CASSLSEGTSGNTDTQYF. CDR3 DNA: TGTGCCAGCAGTTTATCGGAGGGGACTAGCGGGAACACAGATACGCAGTATTTT.

As regards this clone: An end of the junction differs from the germline gene, which may be a read error. The chain uses TRBV18 and TRBJ1-1, with 10 bases matching TRBD1. This CDR3 contains 12 residues. Germline V CDR1 and CDR2: KGHSH, LQKENI. DNA of the CDR3: TGTGCCAGCTCACCCCGACAGGGGGCGCAGAGCTTT. Translation gives CASSPRQGAQSF.

The chain has TRBV11-3 and TRBJ2-2; D unclear. The CDR3 sequence is 14 residues long. Germline values: CDR1 SGHNT, CDR2 YENEEA. Trimming removed 5 bases from V and 2 bases from J, with 9 bases in between. The CDR3 reads CASSRTPNTGELFF. The CDR3 nucleotides read TGTGCCAGCAGCAGGACGCCTAACACCGGGGAGCTGTTTTTT. Full variable domain (remainder filled in from reference TRBV11-3 and TRBJ2-2): EAGVVQSPRYKIIEKKQPVAFWCNPISGHNTLYWYLQNLGQGPELLIRYENEEAVDDSQLPKDRFSAERLKGVDSTLKIQPAELGDSAVYLCASSRTPNTGELFFGEGSRLTVL.

The rearrangement joins TRBV6-7 to TRBJ1-1; no firm D call. TRBV6-7 is filed as an ORF, its function uncertain. Trimming took off 1 base at V and 5 bases at J, with 2 bases between the two ends. CDR3 length equals 11 residues. For the CDR3, the DNA is TGTGCCAGCAGTTACTTGACTGAAGCTTTCTTT. It encodes CASSYLTEAFF.

This clone was detected only a few times. This sequence joins TRBV4-1 and TRBJ2-5; 7 bases line up with TRBD1. After removal of 4 bases from V and 2 bases from J, the junction contained 10 bases not matched to a gene. The CDR3 runs to 16 residues. Germline CDR1 MGHRA, CDR2 YSYEKL. CDR3 coding DNA: TGCGCCAGCAGCCGCGAATGGGGACAGCGTCAAGAGACCCAGTACTTC. Protein: CASSREWGQRQETQYF.

This clone was observed a handful of times. The chain is built from TRBV28 and TRBJ1-6; D possibly corresponds to TRBD1 (6 bases). In germline, CDR1 is MDHEN, CDR2 SYDVKM. The V gene lost 5 bases and the J gene lost 8 bases, with 10 bases spanning the gap. This CDR3 is built from 13 residues. The CDR3 bases are TGTGCCAGCAGTAATTACAGGGATTCACCCCTCCACTTT. Translating it yields CASSNYRDSPLHF.

This clone was counted a few times. V gene TRBV6-8 combines with J gene TRBJ2-7; D is possibly TRBD1 (5 bases). The V and J ends lost 4 bases and 1 base respectively, with 8 bases between them. The CDR3 has 13 amino acids. Germline loops: CDR1 MNHGY, CDR2 SAAAGT. CDR3 amino acids: CASSWQGSYEQYF. In DNA form, the CDR3 reads TGTGCCAGCAGTTGGCAGGGATCCTACGAGCAGTACTTC.

J is TRBJ2-7 and V is TRBV18; possible D gene TRBD1, 6 bases. Trimming pared 3 bases from V and 5 bases from J, leaving 11 bases between. This CDR3 is 13 amino acids long. The germline CDR1 and CDR2 sequences are KGHSH and LQKENI. This chain's CDR3 is CASSPDRINEQYF. The DNA for the CDR3 is TGTGCCAGCTCACCCGACAGGATCAACGAGCAGTACTTC.

This chain connects TRBV19 to TRBJ1-2, with D tentatively TRBD1 (5 bases). The CDR3 covers 12 residues. With 5 bases removed from V and 7 bases from J, the gap between germline ends came to 11 bases. Germline assignment: CDR1 LNHDA and CDR2 SQIVND (reference sequence). The CDR3 region is CASSRVGVGYTF. CDR3 bases: TGTGCCAGTAGTCGGGTGGGGGTTGGCTACACCTTC.

This clone is termed medium-sized. This chain links TRBV11-3 with TRBJ2-1, with D maybe TRBD1 (6 bases). This CDR3 comprises 17 residues. Trimming removed 4 bases at V and 4 bases at J, with 20 bases between. Germline lookup yields CDR1 SGHNT and CDR2 YENEEA. This chain's CDR3 is CASSSPGHGSFYNEQFF. For the CDR3, the DNA is TGTGCCAGCAGCTCTCCGGGACATGGGTCCTTTTACAATGAGCAGTTCTTC.

Sample share makes this clone medium-sized. The gene calls are TRBV11-3 and TRBJ1-2; possibly TRBD1 for D (5 bases). Trimming took off 7 bases at V and 8 bases at J, with 20 bases between the two ends. CDR3 length: 14 residues. Germline loops: CDR1 SGHNT, CDR2 YENEEA. CDR3 sequence (DNA): TGTGCCAGCACCCTCCCGGGCAGGGTAGTCGGCTACACCTTC. Residues: CASTLPGRVVGYTF.

This clone is classed as medium-sized (0.01 to 0.1%). One end of the junction varies from germline; a read error may be responsible. The chain combines TRBV7-2 with TRBJ1-1; D gene uncertain. CDR3 length: 14 amino acids. Germline V lookup: CDR1 SGHTA, CDR2 FQGNSA. CDR3 amino acids: CASSPGMSPGRLLF. Here the CDR3 DNA reads TGTGCCAGCAGCCCCGGGATGAGCCCTGGTAGGCTGCTCTTT. The complete variable domain, with remaining parts taken from reference TRBV7-2 and TRBJ1-1, reads GAGVSQSPSNKVTEKGKDVELRCDPISGHTALYWYRQSLGQGLEFLIYFQGNSAPDKSGLPSDRFSAERTGGSVSTLTIQRTQQEDSAVYLCASSPGMSPGRLLFGQGTRLTVV.

The chain links TRBV5-1 to TRBJ2-1; 13 bases match TRBD2. V lost 5 bases and J lost 0; bases outside the gene matches: 5. CDR3 length: 17 amino acids. CDR1 and CDR2 from the germline V gene are SGHRS and YFSETQ. The DNA of the CDR3 is TGCGCCAGCAGTACTAGCGGGAGGGTAAGCTCCTACAATGAGCAGTTCTTC. Its translation: CASSTSGRVSSYNEQFF.

This clone was detected only once. The rearrangement links TRBV30 to TRBJ1-2, with D possibly matching TRBD1 (5 bases). The CDR3 length is 14 residues. Trimming cost V 0 bases and J 0 bases, with 8 bases left between them. The germline gives CDR1 GTSNPN, CDR2 SVGIG (reference sequence). The CDR3, as DNA: TGTGCCTGGAGTGTGGGACCTTCTAACTATGGCTACACCTTC. Its translation is CAWSVGPSNYGYTF.

The chain combines TRBV30 with TRBJ1-1; tentative D call: TRBD1 (5 bases). The V and J ends lost 1 base and 1 base respectively, with 19 bases between them. CDR3 length: 17 amino acids. CDR1 GTSNPN and CDR2 SVGIG come from the germline V gene (reference sequence). The CDR3 loop reads CAWSDYSPRGGNTEAFF. The CDR3 DNA reads as TGTGCCTGGAGTGACTACTCACCCCGGGGCGGGAACACTGAAGCTTTCTTT.

The gene calls are TRBV19 and TRBJ1-5, with D perhaps TRBD1 (5 bases). CDR1 LNHDA and CDR2 SQIVND come from the germline V gene (reference sequence). The CDR3 loop spans 13 amino acids. V was shortened by 1 base and J by 6 bases, with 7 bases between the two germline ends. CDR3 sequence: CASSIGGVQPQHF. The CDR3 DNA reads TGTGCCAGTAGTATAGGAGGGGTTCAGCCCCAGCATTTT.